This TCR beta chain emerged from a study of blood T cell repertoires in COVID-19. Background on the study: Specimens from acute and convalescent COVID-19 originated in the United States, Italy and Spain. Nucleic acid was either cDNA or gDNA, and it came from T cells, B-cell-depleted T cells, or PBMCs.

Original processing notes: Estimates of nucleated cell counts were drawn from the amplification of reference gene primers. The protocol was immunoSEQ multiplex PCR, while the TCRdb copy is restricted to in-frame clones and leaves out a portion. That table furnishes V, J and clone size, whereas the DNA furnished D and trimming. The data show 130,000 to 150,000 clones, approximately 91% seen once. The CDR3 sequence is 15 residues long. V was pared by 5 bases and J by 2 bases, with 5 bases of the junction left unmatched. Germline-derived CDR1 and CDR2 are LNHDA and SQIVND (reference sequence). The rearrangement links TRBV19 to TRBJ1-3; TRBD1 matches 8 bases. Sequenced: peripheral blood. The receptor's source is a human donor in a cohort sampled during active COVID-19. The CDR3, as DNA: TGTGCCAGTAGTCGCCAGGGGGCTGCTGGAAACACCATATATTTT. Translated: CASSRQGAAGNTIYF.